The entry below gives a single TCR beta chain sequence along with its context. Compared with the rest of its sample, this clone is large (0.1 to 1%). Its antigen remains undetermined. No clone much larger than this one lies a single base away; base qualities are absent. The sample originates from a study of T cells in localized non-small cell lung cancer (dated by TCRdb to about 2020). In terms of the full investigation: T cell repertoires of fewer than 250 early-stage NSCLC patients were analyzed, with tumors being compared against uninvolved tumor-adjacent lungs. The cohort consisted of under 300 treatment-naive NSCLC patients whose localized lung tumors had been resected. A mean age of about 66 years was recorded for the NSCLC patients, of whom more than 120 were male and about a hundred were female. General findings and caveats noted by the study authors: Higher blood T cell density associated with longer overall survival, while higher adjacent-lung clonality associated with shorter survival. A median of approximately 53 of the top 100 tumor clones turned up in the paired uninvolved adjacent lung, and around 27 of those clones also ranked among the top 100 of that same adjacent lung. Uninvolved tumor-adjacent lung showed the highest T cell clonality, higher than tumor, which suggests more focused antigenic responses in the uninvolved tumor-adjacent lung. Since the design was exploratory, TCR variables were selected using unadjusted p-values with no false-discovery rate correction. Because multi-region tumor sequencing was not performed, intratumor heterogeneity could not be ruled out.

TCR beta CDR3 regions were sequenced from DNA using the immunoSEQ Assay. In the source study's methods: T cell density was computed as TCR beta template counts normalized to usable DNA estimated by amplifying housekeeping genes. The preseqR package was used to estimate richness by extrapolating to 400,000 templates for PBMC samples and to 120,000 templates for tissue samples. Clonality was taken to be one minus Pielou's evenness. Tissue-enriched TCRs were identified by differential abundance testing using productive amino-acid clonotypes, minimum total count 5 and alpha 0.1. Repertoire overlap between compartments was quantified with the Jaccard Index and Morisita Overlap Index. GLIPH clustered TCR beta CDR3s with public tetramer-defined viral CDR3s; viral motifs required at least three viral sequences plus V-gene enrichment. TCRdb retrieved this table from immuneACCESS and kept in-frame rearrangements only. Not all clones are present; in checked studies, unresolved V genes account for under half, and no reason is known for the remainder. From that table come the V and J calls and clone size; the DNA was used to work out D and trimming. Here the sample has over 1,400 clones; approximately 20% occur a single time. Roughly an eighth of the sample is in the top ten clones.

At the junction V is shortened by 1 base and J by 5 bases, with 11 bases in between. CDR3 length: 14 amino acids, cysteine to phenylalanine. Of the read, only the CDR3 DNA is kept; its 42 bases are in frame from base 1. The CDR1 and CDR2 encoded by the germline V gene are SNHLY and FYNNEI. Two independent pathologists confirmed that the uninvolved adjacent lung, which was taken at least 2 cm from the tumor margin, was free of atypia. At diagnosis, peripheral blood, uninvolved tumor-adjacent lung and tumor were collected and stored as a combination of fresh-frozen and FFPE material. This clonotype was sampled from a woman aged 35 to 69 with stage II lung adenocarcinoma. The sample was normal lung tissue next to the tumor, taken before any cancer treatment. Recombination linked TRBV2 to TRBJ1-1, with TRBD1 as a weak D call on 5 bases. The CDR3 region reads CASSEVGGGTEAFF. The nucleotide sequence reads TGTGCCAGCAGTGAAGTGGGGGGTGGGACTGAAGCTTTCTTT.